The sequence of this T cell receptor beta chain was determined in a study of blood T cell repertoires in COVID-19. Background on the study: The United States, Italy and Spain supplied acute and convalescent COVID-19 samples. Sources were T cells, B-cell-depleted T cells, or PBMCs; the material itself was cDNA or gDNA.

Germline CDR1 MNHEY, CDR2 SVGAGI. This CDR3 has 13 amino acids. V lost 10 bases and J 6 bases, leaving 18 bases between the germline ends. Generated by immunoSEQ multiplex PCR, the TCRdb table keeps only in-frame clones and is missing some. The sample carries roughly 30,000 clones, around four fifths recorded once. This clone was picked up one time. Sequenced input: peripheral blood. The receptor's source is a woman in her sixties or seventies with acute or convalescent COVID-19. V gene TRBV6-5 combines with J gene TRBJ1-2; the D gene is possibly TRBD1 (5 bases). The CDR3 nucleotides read TGTGCCACCCGGACAAACGCGGGAAATGGCTACACCTTC. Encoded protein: CATRTNAGNGYTF.